This entry describes one TCR beta chain. It lacks a known antigen. There are no base qualities to consult, and no much larger clone falls within one base. Other nucleotide sequences in the sample specify the same CDR3. The donors were healthy, HIV-negative adults with no recently reported acute infections or vaccinations. Every donor was a Caucasian adult residing in Nashville, Tennessee, USA. CD4+ T cells were enriched by magnetic negative selection, after which naive cells were positively selected on CD45RA and the negative fraction was taken as the memory subset. After blood collection by leukapheresis, PBMCs were isolated using Ficoll-Histopaque density gradient centrifugation and then cryopreserved in the vapor phase of liquid nitrogen. Analytical flow cytometry was used to check the purity and quantity of each magnetically sorted T cell population. Genomic DNA was isolated from each sorted fraction and quantified by UV absorbance on a Nanodrop 2000c.

Using the deep immunoSEQ assay, TCR CDR3 regions were amplified from genomic DNA by multiplex PCR. For each cell subset, the extracted genomic DNA was distributed evenly across all wells of several immunoSEQ 96-well plates, and each plate served as one replicate. Each replicate PCR for sorted subsets received 200 ng genomic DNA, equal to roughly 29,000 T cell genomes. The purified libraries were quantified using a Qubit 3.0 fluorometer, sized with a Bioanalyzer 2100, and then quantified again using the KAPA Library Quantification kit. Every immunoSEQ 96-well plate was sequenced on a dedicated single-read 150-cycle Illumina NextSeq 550 flow cell. Per the authors' processing: Because the immunoSEQ output held only junctional sequences and lacked quality scores, the filtering could not match the filtering applied to full-length reads. Sequences were annotated with PyIR, a Python wrapper for IgBLAST v1.9, and V/J genes and CDR3 were assigned using IMGT germline references. Any read was removed if the V/J assignment was weak (E-value above 1e-6), the CDR3 was missing, or the read contained stop codons, out-of-frame junctions, or ambiguous translated residues. V3J clonotypes were defined as sequences sharing an identical inferred V gene, J gene, and CDR3 amino acid sequence. Percentage overlap between repertoires was computed as shared unique clonotypes divided by the size of the smaller repertoire. RTK rarefaction, the Chao1 estimator, and Recon v2.1 estimates of unobserved clonotypes were used to assess repertoire richness. OLGA was used to compute generation probabilities for all TCRbeta clonotypes that the gDNA method yielded from several donors. TCRdb mirrors the immuneACCESS table, restricted to in-frame sequences. Some clones are absent from its copies; in checked studies, under half trace to an unresolved V gene, and the reason for the others is unknown. D and trimming come from the DNA, and the V and J calls and clone size come from that table. For this sample there are roughly 1.4 million clones; approximately 98.5% appear just once. The ten top clones hold roughly 0.35% of the sample.

The sample originates from a study of shared clonotypes between healthy human individuals (dated by TCRdb to 2020 to 2021). In the study overall: A couple of women and a few men aged 18 to 49 years were included in the cohort. For each donor, CD4 naive and CD4 memory were each run on three plates, CD8 naive on two plates, and CD8 memory on one plate. The study deeply sequenced blood TCR repertoires of five healthy adults to estimate repertoire size and the extent of clonotype sharing between individuals. Libraries were prepared and TCR repertoires were sequenced by different laboratories using diverse techniques, in order to increase sequencing depth and limit assay-specific biases. Per donor, leukapheresis produced somewhere between about 0.8 and 9 billion PBMCs.

What the study reported, not specific to this receptor: Compared with non-shared clonotypes, the clonotypes found in all four sorted-subset donors had higher generation probabilities. Sampling was limited to blood, and TCR repertoires in tissue likely differ from TCR repertoires in blood. Even with the large sequencing depth, rarefaction of the sorted-subset datasets indicated that sequencing was incomplete. Pairwise subsampling led to the expectation that sequencing depth would affect the degree of clonotype sharing among donors. Because the study included only a small number of donors, the genetic and exposure-history diversity represented was limited. Estimated clonotype richness was generally larger for naive than for memory subsets. Sharing across several donors was observed for around 5% of naive CD4, 3.5% of naive CD8, 2% to 2.5% of memory CD4, and around 0.4% of memory CD8 clonotypes.

The CDR3 has 14 amino acids, counting the end cysteine and phenylalanine. Kept here is only the CDR3 DNA, which spans 42 bases and is read in frame from base 1. The trim is 3 bases for V and 1 base for J, with a gap of 10 bases between the germline ends. The germline V gene provides CDR1 SGHRS and CDR2 YFSETQ. The TCR was taken from a man between 25 and 39 years old in good health. The V gene is TRBV5-1 and the J gene is TRBJ2-5, with TRBD1 as a weak D call on 6 bases. The sample comprised naive CD4+ T cells sorted from blood. The sample's cell subset or site label, decoded: CD45RA+ positively selected. The DNA sequence is TGCGCCAGCAGCTGGGGACAACCCCAAGAGACCCAGTACTTC. This gives the protein CASSWGQPQETQYF.